The present TCR beta chain was sequenced within a study of T cell clonality in common variable immunodeficiency. Study-level points and caveats: Repertoire-complication correlations in CVID were limited by patient heterogeneity. Reportedly, TCR beta sequences from common variable immunodeficiency showed fewer deletions and N-nucleotide insertions.

Sequenced by immunoSEQ multiplex PCR; TCRdb stores in-frame clones only, minus some. This sample comprises approximately 20,000 clones, none seen once only. Germline assignment: CDR1 SGHVS and CDR2 FQNEAQ. CDR3 size: 16 residues. Trimming stripped 2 bases from V and 9 bases from J, with 20 bases between. This clone was seen more than once but under ten times. Its matching antigen is unknown. The CDR3 end falls 3 residues outside the read, so it is completed with the germline J gene. The specimen sequenced was peripheral blood mononuclear cells. The chain combines TRBV7-8 with TRBJ2-1, with D perhaps given as TRBD1 or TRBD2 (6 bases each). The TCR comes from a human donor with common variable immunodeficiency. The CDR3 bases that were read are TGTGCCAGCAGCTTACGTAATATTCGACAGGAGGGTGAG. Translated: CASSLRNIRQEGE. The whole CDR3 sequence is CASSLRNIRQEGEQFF.